This T cell receptor (beta chain) appears in the sequencing data of a study of cytomegalovirus exposure and HLA in healthy donors. A note on this clone: The junction departs from the called germline gene at one end, perhaps through a read error.

The primer mix had 60 Vbeta and 13 Jbeta primers. Clones were sequenced by immunoSEQ multiplex PCR, and TCRdb holds only the in-frame ones, with some missing. The sample lists fewer than 100,000 clones; over 75% were seen once. CDR3 length: 15 amino acids. Germline CDR1 is MNHNS and CDR2 is SASEGT. Specimen: PBMCs. The sequence came from a male donor in good health and CMV-seropositive. The chain links TRBV6-1 to TRBJ1-4, with 11 bases aligning to TRBD1. In DNA, the CDR3 is TGTGCCAGCAGTGACGCGAGAACGGACAGGGGGCCGCCTATTTTT. Protein sequence: CASSDARTDRGPPIF.